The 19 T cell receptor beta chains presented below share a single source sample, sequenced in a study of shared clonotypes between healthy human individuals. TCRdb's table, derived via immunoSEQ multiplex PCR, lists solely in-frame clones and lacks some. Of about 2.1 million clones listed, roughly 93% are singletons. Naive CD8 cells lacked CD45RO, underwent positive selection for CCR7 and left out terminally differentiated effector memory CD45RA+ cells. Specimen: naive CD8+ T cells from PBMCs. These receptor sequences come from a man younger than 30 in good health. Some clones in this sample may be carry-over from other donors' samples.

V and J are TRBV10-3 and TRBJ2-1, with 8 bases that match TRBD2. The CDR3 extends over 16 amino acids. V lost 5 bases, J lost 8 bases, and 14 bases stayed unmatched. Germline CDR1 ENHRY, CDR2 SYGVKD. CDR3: CAISKIAGKSEDEQFF. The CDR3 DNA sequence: TGTGCCATCAGTAAAATAGCGGGGAAATCTGAGGATGAGCAGTTCTTC.

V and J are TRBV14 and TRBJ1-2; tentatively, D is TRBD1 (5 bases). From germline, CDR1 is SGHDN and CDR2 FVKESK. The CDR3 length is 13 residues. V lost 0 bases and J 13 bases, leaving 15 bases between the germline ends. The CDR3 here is CASSQDLRDVPTF. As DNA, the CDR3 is TGTGCCAGCAGCCAAGATCTAAGGGACGTCCCCACCTTC.

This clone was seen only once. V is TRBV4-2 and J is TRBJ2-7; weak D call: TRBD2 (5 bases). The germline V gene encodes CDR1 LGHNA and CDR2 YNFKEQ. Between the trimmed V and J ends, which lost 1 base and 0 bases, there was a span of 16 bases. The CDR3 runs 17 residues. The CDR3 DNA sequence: TGTGCCAGCAGCCAAGGTTCTGAGGGCCCAAGCTCCTACGAGCAGTACTTC. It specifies CASSQGSEGPSSYEQYF.

The CDR3 sequence is CASSLYEGAGNNEQFF. The CDR3 bases are TGCGCCAGCAGCTTGTATGAGGGGGCTGGAAACAATGAGCAGTTCTTC. The V and J genes are TRBV5-1 and TRBJ2-1; 7 bases align to TRBD1. The CDR3 totals 16 residues. V was clipped by 1 base and J by 5 bases; unmatched bases: 9. Germline V gene data show CDR1 as SGHRS and CDR2 as YFSETQ.

CDR3 DNA sequence: TGCGCCAGCAGCCAGTCGGGGACTAGCGGGAGGGGACCTTTCAATGAGCAGTTCTTC. This encodes CASSQSGTSGRGPFNEQFF. The V call is TRBV4-3, the J call TRBJ2-1, with 16 bases aligning to TRBD2. The CDR3 spans 19 residues. CDR1 and CDR2 (germline): LGHNA, YSLEER. The V and J ends lost 3 bases and 6 bases, in that order; junction bases with no gene match: 11.

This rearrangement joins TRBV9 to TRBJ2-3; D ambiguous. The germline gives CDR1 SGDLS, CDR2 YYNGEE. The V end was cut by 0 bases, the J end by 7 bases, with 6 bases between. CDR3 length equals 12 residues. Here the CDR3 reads CASSVGKNTQYF. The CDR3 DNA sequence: TGTGCCAGCAGCGTAGGTAAAAATACGCAGTATTTT.

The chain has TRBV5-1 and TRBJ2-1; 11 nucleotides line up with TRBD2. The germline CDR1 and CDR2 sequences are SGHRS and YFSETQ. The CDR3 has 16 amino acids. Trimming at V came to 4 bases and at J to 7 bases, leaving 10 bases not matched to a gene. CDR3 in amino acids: CASSAQLAGVSNEQFF. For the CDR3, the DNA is TGCGCCAGCAGCGCCCAACTAGCGGGAGTGAGTAATGAGCAGTTCTTC.

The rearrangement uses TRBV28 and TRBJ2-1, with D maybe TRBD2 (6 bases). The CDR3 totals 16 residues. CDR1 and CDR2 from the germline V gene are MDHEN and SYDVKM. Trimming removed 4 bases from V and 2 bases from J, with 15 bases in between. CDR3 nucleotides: TGTGCCAGCAGTTCCTTAGCGGAACTCACCTACAATGAGCAGTTCTTC. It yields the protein CASSSLAELTYNEQFF.

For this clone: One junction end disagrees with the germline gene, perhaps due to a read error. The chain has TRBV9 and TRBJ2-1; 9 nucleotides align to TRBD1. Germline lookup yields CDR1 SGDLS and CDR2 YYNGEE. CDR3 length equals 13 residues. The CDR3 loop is CASSVGTGQGLIF. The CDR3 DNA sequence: TGTGCCAGCAGCGTAGGTACGGGACAGGGCCTAATCTTC. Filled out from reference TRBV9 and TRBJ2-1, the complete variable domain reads DSGVTQTPKHLITATGQRVTLRCSPRSGDLSVYWYQQSLDQGLQFLIQYYNGEERAKGNILERFSAQQFPDLHSELNLSSLELGDSALYFCASSVGTGQGLIFGPGTRLTVL.

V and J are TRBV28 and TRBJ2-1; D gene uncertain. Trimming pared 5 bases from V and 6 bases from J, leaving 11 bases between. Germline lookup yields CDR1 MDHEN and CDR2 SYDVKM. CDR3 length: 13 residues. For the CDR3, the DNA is TGTGCCAGCAGTCCCTTAAGGTCCAATGAGCAGTTCTTC. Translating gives CASSPLRSNEQFF.

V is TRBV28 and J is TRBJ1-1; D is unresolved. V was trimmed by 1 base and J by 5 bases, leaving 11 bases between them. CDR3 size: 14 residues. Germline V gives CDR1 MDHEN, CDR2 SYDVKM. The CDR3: CASSLSVFRTEAFF. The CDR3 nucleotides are TGTGCCAGCAGTTTATCGGTATTTAGGACTGAAGCTTTCTTT.

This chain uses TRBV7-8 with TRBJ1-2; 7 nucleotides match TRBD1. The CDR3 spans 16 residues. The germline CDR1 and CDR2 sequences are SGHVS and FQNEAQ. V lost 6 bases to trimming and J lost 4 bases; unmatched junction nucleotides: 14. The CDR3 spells CASSPRQGRTAYGYTF. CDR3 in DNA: TGTGCCAGCAGTCCTCGACAGGGCCGAACCGCCTATGGCTACACCTTC.

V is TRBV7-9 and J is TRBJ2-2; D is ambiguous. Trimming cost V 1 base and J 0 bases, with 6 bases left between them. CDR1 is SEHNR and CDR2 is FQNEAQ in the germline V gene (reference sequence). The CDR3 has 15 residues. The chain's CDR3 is CASSLVATNTGELFF. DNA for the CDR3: TGTGCCAGCAGCTTAGTTGCAACGAACACCGGGGAGCTGTTTTTT.

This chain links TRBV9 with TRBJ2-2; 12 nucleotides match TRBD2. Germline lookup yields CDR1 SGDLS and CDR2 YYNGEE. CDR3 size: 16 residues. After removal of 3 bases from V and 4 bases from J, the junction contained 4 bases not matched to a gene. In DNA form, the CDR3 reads TGTGCCAGCAGCGCCCGGACTAGCGGGACCACCGGGGAGCTGTTTTTT. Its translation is CASSARTSGTTGELFF.

CDR3 in amino acids: CASSGSGTVAMAFF. In nucleotides, the CDR3 is TGCGCCAGCAGCGGGTCCGGGACAGTTGCTATGGCTTTCTTT. V usage is TRBV5-1 and J usage is TRBJ1-1, with TRBD1 identical over 7 bases. Looked up from germline, CDR1 is SGHRS and CDR2 is YFSETQ. V lost 4 bases and J lost 11; bases outside the gene matches: 14. This CDR3 comprises 14 residues.

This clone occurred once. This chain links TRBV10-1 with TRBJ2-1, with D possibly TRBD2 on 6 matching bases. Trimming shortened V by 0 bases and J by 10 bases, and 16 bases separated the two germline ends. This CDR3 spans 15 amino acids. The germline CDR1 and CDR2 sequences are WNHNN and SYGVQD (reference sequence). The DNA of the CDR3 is TGCGCCAGCAGTGAGTCGAGAGGCCTAGCGCCCGAGCAGTTCTTC. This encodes CASSESRGLAPEQFF.

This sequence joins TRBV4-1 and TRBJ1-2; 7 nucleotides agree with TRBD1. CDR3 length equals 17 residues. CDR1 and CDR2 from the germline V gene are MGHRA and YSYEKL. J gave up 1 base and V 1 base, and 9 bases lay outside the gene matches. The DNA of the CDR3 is TGCGCCAGCAGCCAAGGGGGGACCGGGACAGTTAACTATGGCTACACCTTC. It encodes CASSQGGTGTVNYGYTF.

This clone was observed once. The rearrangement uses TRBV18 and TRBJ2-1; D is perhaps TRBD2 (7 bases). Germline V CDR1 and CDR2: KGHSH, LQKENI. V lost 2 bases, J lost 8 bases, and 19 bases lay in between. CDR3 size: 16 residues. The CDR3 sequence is CASSPRGGPLKDEQFF. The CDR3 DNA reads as TGTGCCAGCTCACCAAGGGGGGGACCCCTTAAAGATGAGCAGTTCTTC.

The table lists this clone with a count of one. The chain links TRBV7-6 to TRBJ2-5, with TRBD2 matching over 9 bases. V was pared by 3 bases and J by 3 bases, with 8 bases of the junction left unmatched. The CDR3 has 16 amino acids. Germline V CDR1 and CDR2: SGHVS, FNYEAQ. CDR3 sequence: CASSLTRLAGKETQYF. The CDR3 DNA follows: TGTGCCAGCAGCTTGACGCGGCTAGCGGGAAAAGAGACCCAGTACTTC.